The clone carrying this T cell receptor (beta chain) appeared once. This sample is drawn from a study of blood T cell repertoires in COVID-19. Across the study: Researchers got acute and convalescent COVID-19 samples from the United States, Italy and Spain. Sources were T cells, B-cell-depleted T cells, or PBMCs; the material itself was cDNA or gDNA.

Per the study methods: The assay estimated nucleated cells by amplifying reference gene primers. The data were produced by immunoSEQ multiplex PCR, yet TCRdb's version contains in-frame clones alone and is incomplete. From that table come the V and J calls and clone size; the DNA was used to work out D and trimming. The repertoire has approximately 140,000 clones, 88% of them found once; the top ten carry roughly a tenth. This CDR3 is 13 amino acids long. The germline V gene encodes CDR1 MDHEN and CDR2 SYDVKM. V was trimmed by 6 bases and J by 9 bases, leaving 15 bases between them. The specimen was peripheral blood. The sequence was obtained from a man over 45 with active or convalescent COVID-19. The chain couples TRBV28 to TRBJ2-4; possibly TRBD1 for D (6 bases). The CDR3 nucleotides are TGTGCCAGCAGGGAGACAGGTGCTGGCATTCAGTACTTC. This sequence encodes CASRETGAGIQYF.